Detailed here is one T cell receptor beta chain. This clone's antigen is unknown. The sample holds no much larger clone one base away, and base qualities are not on file. TCRbeta CDR3 regions were sequenced with the immunoSEQ Assay. After extraction, genomic DNA underwent amplification by bias-controlled multiplex PCR, followed by high-throughput sequencing. The source study handled its data this way. To quantify the absolute abundance of every unique TCRbeta CDR3 region, sequences were collapsed and filtered. T cell fraction was estimated by normalization of TCRbeta template counts to usable DNA, with usable DNA being measured through amplification of reference genes present in all nucleated cells. Repertoire TCRs were annotated as SARS-CoV-2-specific when V gene, CDR3 amino acid sequence and J gene were exactly matched to a known reactive TCR set. The reference SARS-CoV-2 TCR set was derived from MIRA and filtered for enrichment in COVID-19-positive ImmuneCODE repertoires, a step that removed public or cross-reactive TCRs. Drawing on the MIRA antigens, annotated TCRs were analysed further at the level of specific ORF or position within ORF. Breadth was defined as the number of annotated unique rearrangements divided by the total number of unique productive rearrangements, and depth was defined as the summed frequency of the annotated unique rearrangements. Two-sided Wilcoxon rank-sum tests were used to compare TCR breadth between groups. TCRdb took over this immuneACCESS table, retaining in-frame rearrangements with V and J assigned. Such tables are incomplete; in checked studies, under half of the missing clones stem from an unresolved V gene, and the remainder is unexplained. Clonal size and the V and J genes are those of that table, whereas D and trimming came from the DNA. Present in this sample are about 260,000 clones, roughly 85% of which were seen just once. The top ten hold just under 3% of the sample.

Read against the paper, the sample's treatment or condition label means: some 20 received Ad26.COV2.S at low or high dose, single or two shots; about five received placebo; per-sample allocation not given. For vaccine and placebo recipients, the sequenced repertoires came from samples collected on day 63 after the first injection. Cohort 1b enrolled around 23 adults aged 18-55 years at a single site in Boston, USA, between 29 July and 7 August 2020. Ad26.COV2.S was a replication-incompetent adenovirus type 26 vector expressing a prefusion-stabilized SARS-CoV-2 spike protein from the original Wuhan strain. The data belong to a study of Ad26.COV2.S vaccination and SARS-CoV-2 variants (dated by TCRdb to the early 2020s). Regarding the complete study: Vaccine-arm donors came from COV1001, a multicentre, randomized, double-blind, placebo-controlled phase I-IIa trial of Ad26.COV2.S in healthy adults. Ad26.COV2.S was administered intramuscularly at 5 x 10^10 or 1 x 10^11 viral particles, either as a single shot or as two shots given 56 days apart. TCRbeta repertoire sequencing was used to assess the specificity and breadth of SARS-CoV-2-reactive T cell receptors after Ad26.COV2.S vaccination. A total of around 32 samples were included in the TCR-sequenced set, comprising around 19 Ad26.COV2.S vaccine recipients, 5 placebo recipients and 8 SARS-CoV-2 convalescent individuals. Participants in the trial were split at random into five groups of five each, receiving low-dose or high-dose Ad26.COV2.S once or twice, or else placebo on both occasions. Investigators remained blinded to trial group allocation during experiments and outcome assessment.

The paper as a whole reports these results and caveats: The authors noted that total T cell responses may have been underestimated by the TCR breadth and depth analyses. Non-spike TCR breadth was comparable between vaccine and placebo recipients, consistent with the vaccine containing only spike. Comparing responses between vaccine doses or regimens was not something the study was powered to do. Compared with placebo recipients, Ad26.COV2.S recipients showed higher spike-specific TCR breadth (P = 0.0014). Substantial breadth of spike-specific CD8+ and CD4+ T cell responses was reported after vaccination.

The sample consisted of peripheral blood, taken in a trial of Ad26.COV2.S vaccine versus placebo. This receptor was identified in a person between 18 and 65 years old who received the Ad26.COV2.S COVID-19 vaccine or a placebo.

The DNA reads TGCAGTGCTAGTGTTGGGGACGTCCAGTACGTC. Its translation reads: CSASVGDVQYV. The V gene is TRBV20-1 and the J gene is TRBJ2-7; the D gene is possibly TRBD1 or TRBD2, each agreeing over 5 bases. CDR1 and CDR2, looked up from the germline V gene (reference sequence), are DFQATT and SNEGSKA. The CDR3, cysteine through valine, is 11 amino acids long. The kept DNA is CDR3 alone, 33 bases in frame from the first base. V loses 3 bases of germline sequence and J loses 10 bases, and the interval between the two ends is 13 bases.